This T cell receptor beta chain appears in the sequencing data of a study of T cell repertoires in cytomegalovirus infection. On the study more broadly: Signatures in public TCR beta sequences pointed to both CMV infection and matching HLA type.

CDR1 and CDR2 (germline): SGHTA, FQGNSA. The CDR3 totals 15 residues. Trimming shortened V by 5 bases and J by 1 base, and 13 bases separated the two germline ends. TCRdb itself ran the reads through MiXCR, one entry per CDR3 protein. The table has under 350,000 distinct CDR3 sequences, about 8.8% seen once. This clonotype was seen at least ten times. This TCR was recovered from a human donor in good health (CMV status not recorded). Some clones in this sample may be carry-over from other donors' samples. The sample taken for sequencing was PBMCs. V is TRBV7-2 and J is TRBJ2-3; a weak D match, TRBD1 (6 bases). This CDR3 is CASSPTGLGTDTQYF. The CDR3 DNA is TGTGCCAGCAGCCCTACAGGGTTGGGCACAGATACGCAGTATTTT. Complete variable domain (other parts from reference TRBV7-2 and TRBJ2-3): GAGVSQSPSNKVTEKGKDVELRCDPISGHTALYWYRQSLGQGLEFLIYFQGNSAPDKSGLPSDRFSAERTGGSVSTLTIQRTQQEDSAVYLCASSPTGLGTDTQYFGPGTRLTVL.